The clone carrying this T cell receptor (beta chain) appeared a few times. The antigen is undetermined. These data originate in a study of blood T cells in healthy people across ages. Overall study findings and caveats: Greater diversity and more naive CD4+ cells were seen in long-lived donors than in aged donors.

The study drew donors from healthy Caucasian individuals in Russia aged roughly 6 to 90. The germline CDR1 and CDR2 sequences are SGHAT and FQDESV (reference sequence). This CDR3 region has 21 residues. With 3 bases removed from V and 0 bases from J, the gap between germline ends came to 30 bases. Then a second PCR, running about 6 to 12 cycles, was carried out with a sample-barcoded 5' primer and a J-beta primer mix. MiXCR, run by TCRdb on the 5' RACE reads, gives a single entry per CDR3 protein. The top ten hold 30% to 45% of the sample, which has around 690,000 distinct CDR3 sequences, roughly 50% seen once.

Specimen: blood. The chain joins TRBV11-1 to TRBJ2-7; tentatively, D is TRBD1 or TRBD2 (5 bases each). The TCR was taken from a man aged 55 to 70 in good health. CDR3 loop: CASSFRSGTARRIKGSYEQYF. DNA for the CDR3: TGTGCCAGCAGCTTTCGGTCTGGGACCGCGCGCCGAATAAAGGGCTCCTACGAGCAGTACTTC.